Presented here are 27 T cell receptor beta chains from one specimen sequenced in a study of blood T cell repertoires in COVID-19. Profiled with immunoSEQ multiplex PCR; TCRdb holds only in-frame clones, not every one. The sample consists of about 67,000 clones, around nine tenths of them appearing once. The sample was peripheral blood. All receptors come from a woman aged 80 or over with acute or convalescent COVID-19.

The chain carries TRBV3-1 (or the pseudogene TRBV3-2) and TRBJ1-3, with TRBD1 matching 10 bases. Germline values: CDR1 LGHDT, CDR2 YNNKEL (reference sequence). J lost 7 bases, V lost 2 bases, and 5 bases had no gene match. This CDR3 contains 15 residues. The CDR3 region is CASSQPTGGPNTIYF. CDR3 sequence (DNA): TGTGCCAGCAGCCAACCGACAGGGGGCCCGAACACCATATATTTT.

The rearrangement links TRBV29-1 to TRBJ1-3, with a possible D match to TRBD1 (6 bases). The CDR3 length is 14 residues. Trimming stripped 5 bases from V and 5 bases from J, with 16 bases between. Germline loops: CDR1 SQVTM, CDR2 ANQGSEA. Here the CDR3 DNA reads TGCAGCGTTATCACCGGGACAAAAAGAAACACCATATATTTT. It encodes CSVITGTKRNTIYF.

The CDR3 region has the DNA TGTGCCAGCAGAGAGGCGGGGAATCAGCCCCAGCATTTT. Amino acids: CASREAGNQPQHF. The chain couples TRBV6-5 to TRBJ1-5; D unresolved. V was shortened by 6 bases and J by 4 bases, with 10 bases between the two germline ends. CDR3 length equals 13 residues. Germline CDR1 MNHEY, CDR2 SVGAGI.

The chain employs TRBV28 and TRBJ1-5, with D hard to call. CDR1 and CDR2 from the germline V gene are MDHEN and SYDVKM. V lost 6 bases, J lost 0 bases, and 6 bases lay in between. This CDR3 has 13 residues. The CDR3 spells CASRSGSNQPQHF. In DNA, the CDR3 is TGTGCCAGCAGGTCAGGTAGCAATCAGCCCCAGCATTTT.

This sequence joins TRBV4-3 and TRBJ2-2; weak D call: TRBD2 (5 bases). Trimming pared 0 bases from V and 5 bases from J, leaving 13 bases between. Germline values: CDR1 LGHNA, CDR2 YSLEER. The CDR3 is 16 residues long. The CDR3 DNA sequence: TGCGCCAGCAGCCAAGAAGTCCAGCGGCAGACCGGGGAGCTGTTTTTT. Translation: CASSQEVQRQTGELFF.

This chain links TRBV28 with TRBJ2-5; 12 nucleotides line up with TRBD2. V was pared by 5 bases and J by 10 bases, with 2 bases of the junction left unmatched. Germline assignment: CDR1 MDHEN and CDR2 SYDVKM. CDR3 length equals 12 residues. CDR3 sequence: CASSPLAGGQYF. The CDR3 DNA reads TGTGCCAGCAGTCCACTAGCGGGAGGCCAGTACTTC.

The chain joins TRBV6-4 to TRBJ2-2; D is unclear. CDR3 length equals 14 residues. The ends were cut back, 0 bases at V and 8 bases at J, with 10 bases in the middle. Germline CDR1 is MRHNA and CDR2 is SNTAGT. The CDR3, as DNA: TGTGCCAGCAGTGACTCGGCTTTGAGGGGGGAGCTGTTTTTT. Translation gives CASSDSALRGELFF.

This chain joins TRBV9 and TRBJ1-5; maybe TRBD1 (6 bases). The length of the CDR3 is 15 residues. Trimming left V 3 bases short and J 3 bases short, with 13 bases between. Germline lookup yields CDR1 SGDLS and CDR2 YYNGEE. The CDR3 sequence: CASSAGGGPNQPQHF. The CDR3, as DNA: TGTGCCAGCAGCGCGGGGGGCGGCCCCAATCAGCCCCAGCATTTT. Drawing the rest from reference TRBV9 and TRBJ1-5, the complete variable domain is DSGVTQTPKHLITATGQRVTLRCSPRSGDLSVYWYQQSLDQGLQFLIQYYNGEERAKGNILERFSAQQFPDLHSELNLSSLELGDSALYFCASSAGGGPNQPQHFGDGTRLSIL.

CDR3 protein: CASSLELITEAFF. The CDR3 coding sequence is TGCGCCAGCAGCTTGGAACTAATCACTGAAGCTTTCTTT. The rearrangement joins TRBV5-1 to TRBJ1-1, with D unclear. This CDR3 is built from 13 residues. Trimming removed 0 bases at V and 4 bases at J, with 7 bases between. Per germline, CDR1 SGHRS and CDR2 YFSETQ. Using reference TRBV5-1 and TRBJ1-1 for the parts outside the CDR3, the full variable domain is KAGVTQTPRYLIKTRGQQVTLSCSPISGHRSVSWYQQTPGQGLQFLFEYFSETQRNKGNFPGRFSGRQFSNSRSEMNVSTLELGDSALYLCASSLELITEAFFGQGTRLTVV.

The chain carries TRBV11-3 and TRBJ1-1; no clear D. The V end lost 3 bases, the J end lost 4 bases, and 6 bases lay between the germline ends. In germline, CDR1 is SGHNT, CDR2 YENEEA. This CDR3 has 12 amino acids. The CDR3 loop reads CASSFTGTEAFF. The CDR3, as DNA: TGTGCCAGCAGCTTCACTGGCACTGAAGCTTTCTTT.

The rearrangement uses TRBV6-5 and TRBJ1-4; 7 positions match TRBD1. Trimming took 8 bases from V and 3 from J; bases not matched to a gene: 9. Germline lookup yields CDR1 MNHEY and CDR2 SVGAGI. The CDR3 has 15 residues. The CDR3 loop reads CASAWAGTANEKLFF. The DNA for the CDR3 is TGTGCCAGCGCTTGGGCCGGGACAGCTAATGAAAAACTGTTTTTT.

The chain recombines TRBV19 with TRBJ2-4; 9 bases are shared with TRBD2. J was trimmed by 0 bases and V by 4 bases; bases with no gene match: 10. The CDR3 has 18 residues. Germline V gene data show CDR1 as LNHDA and CDR2 as SQIVND (reference sequence). CDR3 loop: CASSTPTSGMLAKNIQYF. CDR3 sequence (DNA): TGTGCCAGTAGTACTCCGACTAGCGGAATGCTAGCCAAAAACATTCAGTACTTC.

The rearrangement joins TRBV7-2 to TRBJ2-3; 8 bases map to TRBD1. CDR3 length: 15 residues. Trimming at V came to 4 bases and at J to 1 base, leaving 4 bases not matched to a gene. Germline values: CDR1 SGHTA, CDR2 FQGNSA. The CDR3 loop reads CASSSGQGGTDTQYF. The CDR3, as DNA: TGTGCCAGCAGCTCCGGACAGGGAGGCACAGATACGCAGTATTTT.

This chain uses TRBV6-2 or TRBV6-3 with TRBJ1-2; D may be TRBD1 (6 bases). V was clipped by 3 bases and J by 0 bases, with 8 bases between them. CDR1 is MNHEY, CDR2 SVGEGT, per germline. This CDR3 has 14 amino acids. Written as DNA, the CDR3 is TGTGCCAGCAGTTATGGGGGCGCTAACTATGGCTACACCTTC. Translated, it gives CASSYGGANYGYTF.

The J gene is TRBJ1-5, the V gene TRBV27; possible D gene TRBD1, 6 bases. Germline CDR1 MNHEY, CDR2 SMNVEV (reference sequence). The V and J ends lost 0 bases and 2 bases respectively, with 8 bases between them. The CDR3 length is 15 residues. The CDR3 nucleotides are TGTGCCAGCAGTTTATCGGCAGGGGGCAATCAGCCCCAGCATTTT. Translated, it gives CASSLSAGGNQPQHF.

This rearrangement joins TRBV28 to TRBJ2-7; possibly TRBD1 for D (5 bases). Looked up from germline, CDR1 is MDHEN and CDR2 is SYDVKM. CDR3 length: 19 amino acids. V was trimmed by 1 base and J by 3 bases, leaving 25 bases between them. CDR3 sequence: CASSLFRRGFSLYDYEQYF. In DNA, the CDR3 is TGTGCCAGCAGTTTATTCCGAAGGGGCTTCTCTCTTTACGACTACGAGCAGTACTTC.

The gene calls are TRBV27 and TRBJ2-7; D gene uncertain. Trimming took 4 bases from V and 6 from J, leaving 16 bases between them. The CDR3 has 14 amino acids. Per the germline V gene, CDR1 is MNHEY and CDR2 is SMNVEV (reference sequence). The chain's CDR3 is CASSSHSFYAEQYF. CDR3 DNA sequence: TGTGCCAGCAGTTCTCACTCCTTTTATGCCGAGCAGTACTTC.

This chain links TRBV6-5 with TRBJ1-2; TRBD1 matches at 7 bases. Trimming cost V 6 bases and J 2 bases; bases outside gene matches: 6. Germline assignment: CDR1 MNHEY and CDR2 SVGAGI. There are 14 residues in the CDR3. The CDR3 here is CASRVGGANYGYTF. CDR3 nucleotide sequence: TGTGCCAGCAGAGTAGGGGGCGCCAACTATGGCTACACCTTC.

The CDR3 DNA sequence: TGTGCCAGCAGAGCGACAGGGGGGTGGGAAAAACTGTTTTTT. Protein sequence: CASRATGGWEKLFF. This chain links TRBV27 with TRBJ1-4; TRBD1 matches 9 bases. CDR3 length: 14 amino acids. Trimming cost V 6 bases and J 8 bases; bases outside gene matches: 7. CDR1 and CDR2 (germline): MNHEY, SMNVEV (reference sequence). Combining the CDR3 with reference TRBV27 and TRBJ1-4 gives the whole variable domain EAQVTQNPRYLITVTGKKLTVTCSQNMNHEYMSWYRQDPGLGLRQIYYSMNVEVTDKGDVPEGYKVSRKEKRNFPLILESPSPNQTSLYFCASRATGGWEKLFFGSGTQLSVL.

The chain links TRBV7-2 to TRBJ1-1, with a weak D call TRBD1 (5 bases). The CDR3 loop spans 13 amino acids. Trimming cost V 2 bases and J 7 bases, with 11 bases left between them. Germline CDR1 reads SGHTA; CDR2 reads FQGNSA. The CDR3 region has the DNA TGTGCCAGCAGCTTACTTGGACAAGTTGAAGCTTTCTTT. Translation gives CASSLLGQVEAFF.

The chain carries TRBV11-1 and TRBJ1-1; possibly TRBD1 for D (6 bases). The CDR3 consists of 13 residues. Per the germline V gene, CDR1 is SGHAT and CDR2 is FQDESV (reference sequence). Trimming took off 3 bases at V and 4 bases at J, with 9 bases between the two ends. The CDR3 spells CASSLGASTEAFF. DNA of the CDR3: TGTGCCAGCAGCTTGGGGGCGTCCACTGAAGCTTTCTTT.

The chain recombines TRBV7-2 with TRBJ1-5; 8 nucleotides match TRBD1. The CDR3 has 16 amino acids. Germline V CDR1 and CDR2: SGHTA, FQGNSA. Trimming at V came to 6 bases and at J to 1 base, leaving 8 bases not matched to a gene. The DNA for the CDR3 is TGTGCCAGCAGAGGACAGGGCGGAGTAAGCAATCAGCCCCAGCATTTT. The encoded protein is CASRGQGGVSNQPQHF.

This chain links TRBV19 with TRBJ1-2; D may be TRBD1 (6 bases). CDR3 length: 14 residues. Germline assignment: CDR1 LNHDA and CDR2 SQIVND (reference sequence). Trimming shortened V by 9 bases and J by 4 bases, and 18 bases separated the two germline ends. The CDR3 DNA is TGTGCCAGCGCCCCCACAGGGAATTCCTATGGCTACACCTTC. This translates into CASAPTGNSYGYTF.

This clone was counted a single time. The gene calls are TRBV27 and TRBJ1-1; D perhaps matches TRBD1 (6 bases). V was clipped by 8 bases and J by 0 bases, with 13 bases between them. CDR3 length: 14 amino acids. CDR1 is MNHEY and CDR2 is SMNVEV in the germline V gene (reference sequence). CDR3 nucleotides: TGTGCCAGCCGCCGACAGGCATTGAACACTGAAGCTTTCTTT. The encoded protein is CASRRQALNTEAFF.

The gene calls are TRBV2 and TRBJ1-4, with TRBD1 matching 8 bases. The CDR3 totals 13 residues. Germline CDR1 SNHLY, CDR2 FYNNEI. The junction had 6 bases not matched to a gene; V was cut back by 8 bases and J by 7 bases. CDR3 sequence: CASARGLVEKLFF. The DNA of the CDR3 is TGTGCCAGCGCCAGGGGGCTAGTTGAAAAACTGTTTTTT. Full variable domain (remainder filled in from reference TRBV2 and TRBJ1-4): EPEVTQTPSHQVTQMGQEVILRCVPISNHLYFYWYRQILGQKVEFLVSFYNNEISEKSEIFDDQFSVERPDGSNFTLKIRSTKLEDSAMYFCASARGLVEKLFFGSGTQLSVL.

The genes are TRBV5-1 and TRBJ1-1; D is possibly TRBD1 (6 bases). Germline V gene sequence: CDR1 SGHRS, CDR2 YFSETQ. The CDR3 runs to 13 residues. V shed 2 bases and J shed 3 bases, with 8 bases lying between them. Written as DNA, the CDR3 is TGCGCCAGCAGCTTTGACAGGTACACTGAAGCTTTCTTT. This translates into CASSFDRYTEAFF. The full variable domain, in which reference TRBV5-1 and TRBJ1-1 provide the parts outside the CDR3, is KAGVTQTPRYLIKTRGQQVTLSCSPISGHRSVSWYQQTPGQGLQFLFEYFSETQRNKGNFPGRFSGRQFSNSRSEMNVSTLELGDSALYLCASSFDRYTEAFFGQGTRLTVV.

This clone was seen once. The gene calls are TRBV19 and TRBJ1-4; D is perhaps TRBD1 (6 bases). The CDR3 extends over 15 amino acids. V gave up 1 base and J gave up 7 bases, with 13 bases separating them. Germline values: CDR1 LNHDA, CDR2 SQIVND (reference sequence). For the CDR3, the DNA is TGTGCCAGTAGTATAGGAAGGGGGTGGACTGAAAAACTGTTTTTT. Protein: CASSIGRGWTEKLFF.